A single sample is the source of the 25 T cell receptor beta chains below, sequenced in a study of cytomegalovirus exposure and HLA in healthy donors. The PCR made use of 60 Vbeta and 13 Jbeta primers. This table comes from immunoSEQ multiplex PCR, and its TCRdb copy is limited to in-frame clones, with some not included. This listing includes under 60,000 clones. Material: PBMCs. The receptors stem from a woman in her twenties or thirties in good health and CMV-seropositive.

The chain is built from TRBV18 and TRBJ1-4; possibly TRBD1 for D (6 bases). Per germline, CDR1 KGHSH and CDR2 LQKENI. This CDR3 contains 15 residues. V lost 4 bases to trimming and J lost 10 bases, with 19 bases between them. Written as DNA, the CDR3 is TGTGCCAGCTCACAGAACAGTGGGGGCCTAAGAAAACTGTTTTTT. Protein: CASSQNSGGLRKLFF.

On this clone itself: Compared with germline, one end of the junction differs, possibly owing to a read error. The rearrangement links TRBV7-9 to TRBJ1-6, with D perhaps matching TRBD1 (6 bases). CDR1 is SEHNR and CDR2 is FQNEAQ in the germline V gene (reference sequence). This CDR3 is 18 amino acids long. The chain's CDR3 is CASTLEGGVSSYNSPLHF. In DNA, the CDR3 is TGTGCCAGCACCTTAGAAGGGGGTGTTAGCTCCTATAATTCACCCCTCCACTTT. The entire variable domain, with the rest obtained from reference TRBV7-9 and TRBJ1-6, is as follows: DTGVSQNPRHKITKRGQNVTFRCDPISEHNRLYWYRQTLGQGPEFLTYFQNEAQLEKSRLLSDRFSAERPKGSFSTLEIQRTEQGDSAMYLCASTLEGGVSSYNSPLHFGNGTRLTVT.

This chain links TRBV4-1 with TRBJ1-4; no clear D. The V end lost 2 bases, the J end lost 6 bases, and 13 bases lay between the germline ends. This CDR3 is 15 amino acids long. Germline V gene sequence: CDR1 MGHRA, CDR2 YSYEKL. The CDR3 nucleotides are TGCGCCAGCAGCCAAAGACTTATTTCGGATGAAAAACTGTTTTTT. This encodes CASSQRLISDEKLFF.

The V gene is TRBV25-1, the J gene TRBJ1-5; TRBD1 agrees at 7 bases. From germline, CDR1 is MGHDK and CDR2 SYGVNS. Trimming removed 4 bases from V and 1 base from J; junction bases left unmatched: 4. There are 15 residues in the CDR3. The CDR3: CASSGPRGSNQPQHF. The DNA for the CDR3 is TGTGCCAGCAGTGGCCCCAGGGGGAGCAATCAGCCCCAGCATTTT.

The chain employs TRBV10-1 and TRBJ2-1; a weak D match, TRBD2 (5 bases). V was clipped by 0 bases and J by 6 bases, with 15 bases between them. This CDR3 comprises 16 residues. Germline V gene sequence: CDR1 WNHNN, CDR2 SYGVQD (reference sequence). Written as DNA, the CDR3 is TGCGCCAGCAGTGAGTCTAGGAGGCAACAAATCAATGAGCAGTTCTTC. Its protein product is CASSESRRQQINEQFF.

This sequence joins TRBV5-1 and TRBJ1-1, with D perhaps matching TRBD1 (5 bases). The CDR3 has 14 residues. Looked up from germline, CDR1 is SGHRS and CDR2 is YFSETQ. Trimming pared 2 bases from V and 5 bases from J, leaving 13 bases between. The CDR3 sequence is CASSLRDSRTEAFF. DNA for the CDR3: TGCGCCAGCAGCTTAAGGGACTCGAGAACTGAAGCTTTCTTT.

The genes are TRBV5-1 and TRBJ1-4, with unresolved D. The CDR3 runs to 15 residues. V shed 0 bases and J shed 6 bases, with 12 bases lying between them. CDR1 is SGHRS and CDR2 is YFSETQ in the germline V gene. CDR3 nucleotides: TGCGCCAGCAGCTTGGCCGGAGGGAACGATGAAAAACTGTTTTTT. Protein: CASSLAGGNDEKLFF.

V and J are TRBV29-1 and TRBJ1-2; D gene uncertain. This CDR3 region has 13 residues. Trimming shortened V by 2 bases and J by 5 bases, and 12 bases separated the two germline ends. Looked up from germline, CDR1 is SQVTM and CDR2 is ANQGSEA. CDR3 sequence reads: CSVEIEQFYGYTF. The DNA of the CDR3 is TGCAGCGTTGAAATAGAACAGTTTTATGGCTACACCTTC.

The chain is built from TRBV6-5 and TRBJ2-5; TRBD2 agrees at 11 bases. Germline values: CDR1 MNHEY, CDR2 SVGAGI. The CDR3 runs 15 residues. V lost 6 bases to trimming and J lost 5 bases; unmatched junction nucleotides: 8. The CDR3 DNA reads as TGTGCCAGCAGCATTAGCGGGGGGGCCGGGGAGACCCAGTACTTC. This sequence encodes CASSISGGAGETQYF.

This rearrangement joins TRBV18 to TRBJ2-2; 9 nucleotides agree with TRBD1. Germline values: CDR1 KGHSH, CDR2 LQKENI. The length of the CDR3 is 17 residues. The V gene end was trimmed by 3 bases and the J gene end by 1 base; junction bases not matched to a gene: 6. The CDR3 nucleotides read TGTGCCAGCTCACCGAACAGACAGGGGGTGAACACCGGGGAGCTGTTTTTT. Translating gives CASSPNRQGVNTGELFF.

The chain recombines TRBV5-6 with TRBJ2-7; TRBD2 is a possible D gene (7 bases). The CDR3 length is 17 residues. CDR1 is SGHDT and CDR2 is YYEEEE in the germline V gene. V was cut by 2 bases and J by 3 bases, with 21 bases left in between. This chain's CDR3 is CASSFTGKLRGSYEQYF. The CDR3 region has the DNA TGTGCCAGCAGCTTTACAGGGAAGCTTCGCGGGAGCTACGAGCAGTACTTC.

CDR3 nucleotides: TGTGCCAGCAGTTGGGGACTAGTTCGGGAGACCCAGTACTTC. Its translation is CASSWGLVRETQYF. V usage is TRBV6-5 and J usage is TRBJ2-5; 8 nucleotides align to TRBD2. Unmatched junction bases numbered 6, after V lost 4 bases and J lost 5 bases. CDR1 is MNHEY and CDR2 is SVGAGI in the germline V gene. CDR3 length: 14 amino acids.

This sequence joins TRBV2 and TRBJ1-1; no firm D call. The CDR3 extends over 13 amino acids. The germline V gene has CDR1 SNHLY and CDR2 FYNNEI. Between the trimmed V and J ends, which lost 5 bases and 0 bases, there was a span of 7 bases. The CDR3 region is CASSSGLNTEAFF. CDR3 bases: TGTGCCAGCAGTTCCGGGTTGAACACTGAAGCTTTCTTT. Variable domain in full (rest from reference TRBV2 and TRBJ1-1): EPEVTQTPSHQVTQMGQEVILRCVPISNHLYFYWYRQILGQKVEFLVSFYNNEISEKSEIFDDQFSVERPDGSNFTLKIRSTKLEDSAMYFCASSSGLNTEAFFGQGTRLTVV.

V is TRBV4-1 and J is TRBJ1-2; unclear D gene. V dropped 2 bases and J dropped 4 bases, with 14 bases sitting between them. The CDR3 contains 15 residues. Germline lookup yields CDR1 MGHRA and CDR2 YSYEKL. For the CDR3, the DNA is TGCGCCAGCAGCCAACGGAAGGCCGCAGGCTATGGCTACACCTTC. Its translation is CASSQRKAAGYGYTF.

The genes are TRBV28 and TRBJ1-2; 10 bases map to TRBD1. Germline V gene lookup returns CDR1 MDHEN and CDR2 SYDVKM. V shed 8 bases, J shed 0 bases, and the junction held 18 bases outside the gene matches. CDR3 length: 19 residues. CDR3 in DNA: TGTGCCAGCCAAGGGCCCGACAGGGGGCCCTTTACGGCTAACTATGGCTACACCTTC. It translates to CASQGPDRGPFTANYGYTF.

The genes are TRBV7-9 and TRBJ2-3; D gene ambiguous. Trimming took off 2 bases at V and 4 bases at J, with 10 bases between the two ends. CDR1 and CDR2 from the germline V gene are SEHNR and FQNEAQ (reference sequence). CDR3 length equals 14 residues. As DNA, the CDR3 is TGTGCCAGCAGCTTATACGTGGGCGCAGATACGCAGTATTTT. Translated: CASSLYVGADTQYF.

In nucleotides, the CDR3 is TGTGCCTGGAGTGTACGGGGCCAAGAGACCCAGTACTTC. It yields the protein CAWSVRGQETQYF. The chain recombines TRBV30 with TRBJ2-5; a weak D match, TRBD2 (5 bases). CDR3 size: 13 residues. Trimming cost V 0 bases and J 1 base, with 6 bases left between them. CDR1 is GTSNPN and CDR2 is SVGIG in the germline V gene (reference sequence).

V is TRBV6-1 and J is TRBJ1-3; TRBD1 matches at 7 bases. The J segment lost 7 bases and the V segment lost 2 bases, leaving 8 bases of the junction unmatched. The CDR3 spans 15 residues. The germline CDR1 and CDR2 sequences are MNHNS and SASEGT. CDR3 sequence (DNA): TGTGCCAGCAGTGAATACAGGGGAATTGGCAACACCATATATTTT. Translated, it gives CASSEYRGIGNTIYF.

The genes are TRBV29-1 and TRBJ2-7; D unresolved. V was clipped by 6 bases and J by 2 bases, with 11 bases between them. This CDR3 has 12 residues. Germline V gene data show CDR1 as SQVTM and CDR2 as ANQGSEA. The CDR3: CSVMTRTYEQYF. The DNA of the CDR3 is TGCAGCGTCATGACACGAACCTACGAGCAGTACTTC.

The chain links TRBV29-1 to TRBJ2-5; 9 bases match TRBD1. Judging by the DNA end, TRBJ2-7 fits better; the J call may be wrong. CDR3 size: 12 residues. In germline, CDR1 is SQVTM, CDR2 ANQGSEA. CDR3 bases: TGCAGCGCCGACAGGGGGGGACTCGAGCAGTACTTC. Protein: CSADRGGLEQYF.

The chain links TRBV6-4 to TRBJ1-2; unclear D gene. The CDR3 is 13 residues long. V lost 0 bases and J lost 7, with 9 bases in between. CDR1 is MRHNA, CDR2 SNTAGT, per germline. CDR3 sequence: CASSDSREAGYTF. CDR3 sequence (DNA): TGTGCCAGCAGTGACTCCCGAGAGGCTGGCTACACCTTC.

CDR3 region: CASSPRRQGPYEQYF. The DNA of the CDR3 is TGTGCCAGCAGCCCCCGAAGACAGGGGCCCTACGAGCAGTACTTC. J is TRBJ2-7 and V is TRBV7-9; 8 bases map to TRBD1. This CDR3 spans 15 amino acids. Germline V CDR1 and CDR2: SEHNR, FQNEAQ (reference sequence). J was trimmed by 2 bases and V by 5 bases; bases with no gene match: 8.

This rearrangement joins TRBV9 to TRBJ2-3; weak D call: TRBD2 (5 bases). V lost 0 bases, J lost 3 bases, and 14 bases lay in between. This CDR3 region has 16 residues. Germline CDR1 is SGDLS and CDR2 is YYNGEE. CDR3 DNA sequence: TGTGCCAGCAGCGTAGCCGGGGTCGGAGATACAGATACGCAGTATTTT. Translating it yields CASSVAGVGDTDTQYF.

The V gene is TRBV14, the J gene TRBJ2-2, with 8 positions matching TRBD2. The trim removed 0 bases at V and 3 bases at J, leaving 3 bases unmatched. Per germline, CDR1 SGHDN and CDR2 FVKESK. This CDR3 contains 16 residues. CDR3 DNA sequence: TGTGCCAGCAGCCAAGAAACGGGAGGGTACACCGGGGAGCTGTTTTTT. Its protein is CASSQETGGYTGELFF. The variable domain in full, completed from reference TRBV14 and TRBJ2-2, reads EAGVTQFPSHSVIEKGQTVTLRCDPISGHDNLYWYRRVMGKEIKFLLHFVKESKQDESGMPNNRFLAERTGGTYSTLKVQPAELEDSGVYFCASSQETGGYTGELFFGEGSRLTVL.

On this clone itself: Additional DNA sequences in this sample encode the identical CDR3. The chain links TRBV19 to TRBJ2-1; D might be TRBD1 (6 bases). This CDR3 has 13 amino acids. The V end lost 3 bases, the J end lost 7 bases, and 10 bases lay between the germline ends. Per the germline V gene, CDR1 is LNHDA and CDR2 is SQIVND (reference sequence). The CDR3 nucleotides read TGTGCCAGTAGTATGGGGGCCCGTAATGAGCAGTTCTTC. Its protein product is CASSMGARNEQFF.